Presented here are 21 T cell receptor beta chains from one specimen sequenced in a study of shared clonotypes between healthy human individuals. Generated by immunoSEQ multiplex PCR, the TCRdb table keeps only in-frame clones and is missing some. The data show about 700,000 clones, 74% seen once. The sequenced sample was memory CD4+ T cells sorted from blood. Sample subset: CD45RA-negative fraction. The receptors come from a woman aged 25 to 39 in good health.

The genes are TRBV10-3 and TRBJ1-5; 10 bases are a match to TRBD1. The CDR3 has 14 residues. J gave up 4 bases and V 8 bases, and 5 bases lay outside the gene matches. Germline V CDR1 and CDR2: ENHRY, SYGVKD. CDR3 amino acids: CAIGTGAENQPQHF. CDR3 DNA sequence: TGTGCCATCGGGACAGGGGCTGAAAATCAGCCCCAGCATTTT.

This clone turned up a few times. The rearrangement joins TRBV7-9 to TRBJ1-2; D gene ambiguous. Germline V CDR1 and CDR2: SEHNR, FQNEAQ (reference sequence). There are 13 residues in the CDR3. V was shortened by 2 bases and J by 2 bases, with 6 bases between the two germline ends. CDR3 protein: CASSLNTNYGYTF. DNA for the CDR3: TGTGCCAGCAGCTTAAACACCAACTATGGCTACACCTTC.

The rearrangement links TRBV18 to TRBJ1-2, with D perhaps matching TRBD1 (5 bases). The CDR3 contains 17 residues. Germline V gene sequence: CDR1 KGHSH, CDR2 LQKENI. V was pared by 6 bases and J by 3 bases, with 23 bases between. The CDR3 nucleotides are TGTGCCAGCTCCCAGTCGGTTGGGGGGGAGCAAGACTATGGCTACACCTTC. Its translation is CASSQSVGGEQDYGYTF. The variable domain in full, with the rest retrieved from reference TRBV18 and TRBJ1-2, is NAGVMQNPRHLVRRRGQEARLRCSPMKGHSHVYWYRQLPEEGLKFMVYLQKENIIDESGMPKERFSAEFPKEGPSILRIQQVVRGDSAAYFCASSQSVGGEQDYGYTFGSGTRLTVV.

The chain joins TRBV29-1 to TRBJ2-1; 7 nucleotides align to TRBD1. Germline loops: CDR1 SQVTM, CDR2 ANQGSEA. V trimming: 3 bases; J trimming: 2 bases; junction bases outside the gene matches: 10. This CDR3 is built from 16 residues. The CDR3 is CSVDSRQGGTYNEQFF. CDR3 bases: TGCAGCGTTGACTCTCGACAGGGTGGCACCTACAATGAGCAGTTCTTC.

The chain couples TRBV28 to TRBJ2-3, with D uncertain. This CDR3 has 14 residues. Germline V gene lookup returns CDR1 MDHEN and CDR2 SYDVKM. The germline V and J ends were trimmed by 4 bases and 4 bases, with 12 bases remaining between them. The CDR3 loop is CASSWSSSADTQYF. CDR3 DNA sequence: TGTGCCAGCAGTTGGTCTAGTTCCGCAGATACGCAGTATTTT.

The gene calls are TRBV18 and TRBJ1-4; D gene ambiguous. Germline assignment: CDR1 KGHSH and CDR2 LQKENI. The CDR3 sequence is 13 residues long. With 4 bases removed from V and 5 bases from J, the gap between germline ends came to 8 bases. The CDR3 DNA follows: TGTGCCAGCTCACTCAGGCCCAATGAAAAACTGTTTTTT. It specifies CASSLRPNEKLFF.

This clone appeared a single time. The chain couples TRBV29-1 to TRBJ1-2; TRBD1 matches 9 bases. The germline V gene encodes CDR1 SQVTM and CDR2 ANQGSEA. J was trimmed by 3 bases and V by 8 bases; bases with no gene match: 7. There are 13 residues in the CDR3. The CDR3 DNA reads as TGCAGCATCCGGGACAGGGATTACTATGGCTACACCTTC. It translates to CSIRDRDYYGYTF. Full variable domain (outside the CDR3, taken from reference TRBV29-1 and TRBJ1-2): SAVISQKPSRDICQRGTSLTIQCQVDSQVTMMFWYRQQPGQSLTLIATANQGSEATYESGFVIDKFPISRPNLTFSTLTVSNMSPEDSSIYLCSIRDRDYYGYTFGSGTRLTVV.

The CDR3 DNA reads as TGCGCCAGCAGCTTGTGGTGGGAGGGGGTAGCTGAGCAGTTCTTC. Translation: CASSLWWEGVAEQFF. J is TRBJ2-1 and V is TRBV5-1; weak D call: TRBD2 (7 bases). V was cut by 1 base and J by 9 bases, with 17 bases left in between. Germline assignment: CDR1 SGHRS and CDR2 YFSETQ. This CDR3 spans 15 amino acids.

Of note for this clone: Other DNA sequences in the same sample also yield this CDR3. This sequence joins TRBV28 and TRBJ2-5, with D unresolved. This CDR3 contains 11 residues. Per germline, CDR1 MDHEN and CDR2 SYDVKM. Trimming removed 5 bases at V and 5 bases at J, with 6 bases between. The CDR3 nucleotides read TGTGCCAGCAGTCTAAGGGAGACCCAGTACTTC. Translated: CASSLRETQYF.

The chain is built from TRBV6-5 and TRBJ1-1, with 7 bases aligning to TRBD1. The CDR3 length is 15 residues. CDR1 MNHEY and CDR2 SVGAGI come from the germline V gene. The junction had 5 bases not matched to a gene; V was cut back by 0 bases and J by 4 bases. Here the CDR3 reads CASSYSEQGSTEAFF. CDR3 DNA sequence: TGTGCCAGCAGTTACTCTGAACAGGGGTCCACTGAAGCTTTCTTT.

V is TRBV2 and J is TRBJ2-7; 9 bases match TRBD1. The CDR3 is 15 residues long. Germline-derived CDR1 and CDR2 are SNHLY and FYNNEI. V gave up 4 bases and J gave up 2 bases; unmatched junction bases: 6. The CDR3 sequence is CASSGLQGATYEQYF. As DNA, the CDR3 is TGTGCCAGCAGTGGACTACAGGGGGCTACCTACGAGCAGTACTTC.

The chain joins TRBV25-1 to TRBJ2-6; no reliable D call. Trimming stripped 6 bases from V and 1 base from J, with 4 bases between. This CDR3 has 13 residues. The germline V gene has CDR1 MGHDK and CDR2 SYGVNS. For the CDR3, the DNA is TGTGCCAGCAGAGGATCTGGGGCCAACGTCCTGACTTTC. It specifies CASRGSGANVLTF. Drawing the rest from reference TRBV25-1 and TRBJ2-6, the complete variable domain is EADIYQTPRYLVIGTGKKITLECSQTMGHDKMYWYQQDPGMELHLIHYSYGVNSTEKGDLSSESTVSRIRTEHFPLTLESARPSHTSQYLCASRGSGANVLTFGAGSRLTVL.

This clone has more than one count but fewer than ten. The chain joins TRBV25-1 to TRBJ2-7; D is unresolved. CDR1 and CDR2 (germline): MGHDK, SYGVNS. Trimming took off 0 bases at V and 6 bases at J, with 9 bases between the two ends. The CDR3 covers 13 residues. CDR3 loop: CASSEYTGSEQYF. CDR3 DNA: TGTGCCAGCAGTGAATATACGGGTTCCGAGCAGTACTTC.

This chain uses TRBV5-4 with TRBJ2-7, with 14 bases that match TRBD2. The CDR3 covers 15 residues. Germline CDR1 reads SGHNT; CDR2 reads YYREEE (reference sequence). The V gene end was trimmed by 3 bases and the J gene end by 7 bases; junction bases not matched to a gene: 6. Here the CDR3 DNA reads TGTGCCAGCAGCTGGGGACTAGCGGGAGTCGGGGAGCAGTACTTC. Protein sequence: CASSWGLAGVGEQYF.

This chain connects TRBV5-1 to TRBJ2-7; the match to TRBD2 covers 7 bases. The CDR3 sequence is 18 residues long. V was clipped by 0 bases and J by 1 base; unmatched bases: 13. CDR1 and CDR2 (germline): SGHRS, YFSETQ. The CDR3 here is CASSLGPGQPGGSYEQYF. Written as DNA, the CDR3 is TGCGCCAGCAGCTTGGGACCCGGACAACCGGGAGGATCCTACGAGCAGTACTTC.

This chain links TRBV7-2 with TRBJ2-7, with 8 positions matching TRBD2. Germline-derived CDR1 and CDR2 are SGHTA and FQGNSA. V was clipped by 8 bases and J by 6 bases; unmatched bases: 9. The CDR3 is 13 residues long. CDR3 coding DNA: TGTGCCAGCTCCGGCGGGAGGAGGTTCGAGCAGTACTTC. Translated: CASSGGRRFEQYF.

This clone was picked up a small number of times. The chain couples TRBV28 to TRBJ2-2; no clear D. This CDR3 has 15 residues. CDR1 and CDR2 (germline): MDHEN, SYDVKM. V lost 6 bases, J lost 4 bases, and 15 bases lay in between. CDR3 DNA: TGTGCCAGCAGCAGACACCAAACCGGCACCGGGGAGCTGTTTTTT. As protein: CASSRHQTGTGELFF. Filled out from reference TRBV28 and TRBJ2-2, the complete variable domain reads DVKVTQSSRYLVKRTGEKVFLECVQDMDHENMFWYRQDPGLGLRLIYFSYDVKMKEKGDIPEGYSVSREKKERFSLILESASTNQTSMYLCASSRHQTGTGELFFGEGSRLTVL.

The chain employs TRBV5-1 and TRBJ2-6; 7 nucleotides align to TRBD1. Germline V gene lookup returns CDR1 SGHRS and CDR2 YFSETQ. V lost 4 bases, J lost 5 bases, and 9 bases stayed unmatched. The CDR3 has 16 residues. CDR3 region: CASSTTGMGRANVLTF. CDR3 bases: TGCGCCAGCAGCACGACAGGGATGGGCCGGGCCAACGTCCTGACTTTC.

The chain links TRBV7-8 to TRBJ2-5; D possibly corresponds to TRBD2 (5 bases). Germline CDR1 and CDR2: SGHVS and FQNEAQ. The CDR3 is made up of 14 amino acids. Trimming cost V 4 bases and J 4 bases, with 13 bases left between them. CDR3 loop: CASSSSRVGETQYF. In DNA, the CDR3 is TGTGCCAGCAGCTCCTCGAGGGTAGGAGAGACCCAGTACTTC.

This clone was counted ten times or more. The chain has TRBV5-6 and TRBJ2-5; D might be TRBD2 (6 bases). The CDR3 runs 15 residues. The ends were cut back, 0 bases at V and 5 bases at J, with 14 bases in the middle. Germline V gene data show CDR1 as SGHDT and CDR2 as YYEEEE. The chain's CDR3 is CASSLAWGDWETQYF. The CDR3 nucleotides read TGTGCCAGCAGCTTGGCCTGGGGGGACTGGGAGACCCAGTACTTC.

The chain combines TRBV5-1 with TRBJ2-3, with 9 bases aligning to TRBD2. This CDR3 is built from 17 residues. Germline V CDR1 and CDR2: SGHRS, YFSETQ. Trimming took 2 bases from V and 8 from J; bases not matched to a gene: 15. CDR3 DNA: TGCGCCAGCAGCTTAGAGACTAGCGGAGTGGGCTCAAGTACGCAGTATTTT. Protein sequence: CASSLETSGVGSSTQYF. Using reference TRBV5-1 and TRBJ2-3 for the parts outside the CDR3, the full variable domain is KAGVTQTPRYLIKTRGQQVTLSCSPISGHRSVSWYQQTPGQGLQFLFEYFSETQRNKGNFPGRFSGRQFSNSRSEMNVSTLELGDSALYLCASSLETSGVGSSTQYFGPGTRLTVL.